This entry lists 24 T cell receptor beta chains sequenced from one sample in a study of control samples from healthy donors and cancer patients. Sequencing used immunoSEQ multiplex PCR; TCRdb keeps in-frame clones, though not all of them. The data show 150,000 to 200,000 clones, around 90% seen once. The sequenced material came from blood. All receptors derive from a woman in her thirties or forties in good health.

The V and J genes are TRBV27 and TRBJ1-5; 11 nucleotides align to TRBD1. CDR3 length: 15 amino acids. Trimming took 6 bases from V and 6 from J; bases not matched to a gene: 7. Per the germline V gene, CDR1 is MNHEY and CDR2 is SMNVEV (reference sequence). The CDR3 region has the DNA TGTGCCAGCAGATCAGGGACAGGGGGAAGTCAGCCCCAGCATTTT. Translated: CASRSGTGGSQPQHF.

The rearrangement links TRBV5-1 to TRBJ2-7; D perhaps matches TRBD2 (5 bases). The CDR3 loop spans 14 amino acids. Per the germline V gene, CDR1 is SGHRS and CDR2 is YFSETQ. Trimming shortened V by 0 bases and J by 3 bases, and 10 bases separated the two germline ends. The CDR3, as DNA: TGCGCCAGCAGCTTGGACGGGGATAACTACGAGCAGTACTTC. Residues: CASSLDGDNYEQYF.

This clone has only one observation. The rearrangement uses TRBV4-1 and TRBJ1-1; 11 bases map to TRBD1. The germline V gene has CDR1 MGHRA and CDR2 YSYEKL. V was clipped by 4 bases and J by 1 base; unmatched bases: 5. The CDR3 covers 16 residues. The DNA of the CDR3 is TGCGCCAGCAGCCCCCGGGGGACAGGGGGGAACACTGAAGCTTTCTTT. As protein: CASSPRGTGGNTEAFF.

The V gene is TRBV2, the J gene TRBJ1-1; 8 nucleotides align to TRBD1. V trimming: 6 bases; J trimming: 1 base; junction bases outside the gene matches: 7. The germline CDR1 and CDR2 sequences are SNHLY and FYNNEI. The CDR3 covers 15 residues. The CDR3 protein is CASRGGQGTNTEAFF. The CDR3 DNA reads as TGTGCCAGCAGGGGAGGACAGGGTACGAACACTGAAGCTTTCTTT.

The chain couples TRBV6-6 to TRBJ1-1; D ambiguous. The CDR3 is 15 residues long. V was clipped by 8 bases and J by 1 base, with 17 bases between them. CDR1 is MNHNY, CDR2 SVGAGI, per germline (reference sequence). CDR3 DNA: TGTGCCAGCCTCGATCGCACCCGGGGGAACACTGAAGCTTTCTTT. This translates into CASLDRTRGNTEAFF.

This chain connects TRBV14 to TRBJ2-3; D assignment may be TRBD1 or TRBD2 (5 bases each). CDR3 length: 16 residues. V dropped 4 bases and J dropped 0 bases, with 14 bases sitting between them. CDR1 SGHDN and CDR2 FVKESK come from the germline V gene. CDR3 nucleotides: TGTGCCAGCAGCCCGCGAAGGGGAGTAAGCACAGATACGCAGTATTTT. Its translation: CASSPRRGVSTDTQYF.

V is TRBV28 and J is TRBJ1-2; D is ambiguous. The germline V and J ends were trimmed by 6 bases and 10 bases, with 12 bases remaining between them. There are 11 residues in the CDR3. Germline-derived CDR1 and CDR2 are MDHEN and SYDVKM. CDR3: CASSPRGDYTF. The CDR3 nucleotides are TGTGCCAGCAGCCCCCGGGGTGACTACACCTTC.

Remarks on this clone: This sample also contains other DNA sequences that code for the same CDR3. This chain joins TRBV7-3 and TRBJ2-1, with 12 bases identical to TRBD2. The CDR3 length is 15 residues. V shed 5 bases and J 7 bases; nucleotides not matched to a gene: 6. Germline values: CDR1 SGHTA, CDR2 FQGTGA. This chain's CDR3 is CASSLGLAGINEQFF. In DNA form, the CDR3 reads TGTGCCAGCAGCCTCGGACTAGCGGGGATAAATGAGCAGTTCTTC.

The rearrangement uses TRBV7-2 and TRBJ2-1; 11 bases map to TRBD2. The V gene's germline CDR1 is SGHTA and CDR2 FQGNSA. Unmatched junction bases numbered 14, after V lost 3 bases and J lost 4 bases. The CDR3 runs to 19 residues. This chain's CDR3 is CASSFPGAYGTSGYNEQFF. The CDR3 DNA reads as TGTGCCAGCAGCTTCCCCGGAGCATACGGGACTAGCGGTTACAATGAGCAGTTCTTC.

The gene calls are TRBV7-9 and TRBJ1-5, with 8 positions matching TRBD1. Germline assignment: CDR1 SEHNR and CDR2 FQNEAQ (reference sequence). CDR3 length: 15 amino acids. V was clipped by 5 bases and J by 3 bases; unmatched bases: 6. Written as DNA, the CDR3 is TGTGCCAGCAGCCTGAAGGGACAGGTCAATCAGCCCCAGCATTTT. Residues: CASSLKGQVNQPQHF.

CDR3 residues: CASSLRTGESGELFF. The CDR3 nucleotides are TGCGCCAGCAGCTTACGGACAGGGGAGAGCGGGGAGCTGTTTTTT. V usage is TRBV5-1 and J usage is TRBJ2-2, with 9 bases fitting TRBD1. V lost 2 bases to trimming and J lost 7 bases; unmatched junction nucleotides: 6. CDR1 SGHRS and CDR2 YFSETQ come from the germline V gene. This CDR3 is 15 amino acids long. The full variable domain, its missing parts supplied by reference TRBV5-1 and TRBJ2-2, is KAGVTQTPRYLIKTRGQQVTLSCSPISGHRSVSWYQQTPGQGLQFLFEYFSETQRNKGNFPGRFSGRQFSNSRSEMNVSTLELGDSALYLCASSLRTGESGELFFGEGSRLTVL.

The J gene is TRBJ2-7, the V gene TRBV19; TRBD1 matches 8 bases. The length of the CDR3 is 14 residues. Germline CDR1 and CDR2: LNHDA and SQIVND (reference sequence). V shed 4 bases, J shed 3 bases, and the junction held 5 bases outside the gene matches. Here the CDR3 reads CASSRRQGIYEQYF. Here the CDR3 DNA reads TGTGCCAGTAGTAGAAGACAGGGGATCTACGAGCAGTACTTC.

This clone was detected once. This chain uses TRBV19 with TRBJ1-2, with TRBD1 as a possible D gene (6 bases). The germline gives CDR1 LNHDA, CDR2 SQIVND (reference sequence). The CDR3 covers 14 residues. V was pared by 3 bases and J by 8 bases, with 16 bases between. The CDR3 region is CASSIRRGVDGYTF. CDR3 nucleotides: TGTGCCAGTAGTATCCGCAGGGGAGTCGACGGCTACACCTTC.

The V call is TRBV5-8, the J call TRBJ2-1; 8 nucleotides align to TRBD1. Looked up from germline, CDR1 is SGHTS and CDR2 is YDEGEE. CDR3 length equals 15 residues. The V gene end was trimmed by 2 bases and the J gene end by 0 bases; junction bases not matched to a gene: 1. Here the CDR3 DNA reads TGTGCCAGCAGCTTAACAGGGGGCTCCTACAATGAGCAGTTCTTC. This sequence encodes CASSLTGGSYNEQFF.

The V call is TRBV11-2, the J call TRBJ2-2, with TRBD2 matching over 8 bases. The CDR3 is 16 residues long. V was pared by 5 bases and J by 6 bases, with 11 bases of the junction left unmatched. The V gene's germline CDR1 is SGHAT and CDR2 FQNNGV. In nucleotides, the CDR3 is TGTGCCAGCAGCCCTTGGCGGGGGGAGCACCCCGGGGAGCTGTTTTTT. Amino acids: CASSPWRGEHPGELFF.

V and J are TRBV6-1 and TRBJ1-3; D is uncertain. The V gene's germline CDR1 is MNHNS and CDR2 SASEGT. V shed 2 bases and J shed 1 base, with 12 bases lying between them. The CDR3 has 16 residues. The CDR3 nucleotides are TGTGCCAGCAGTGAAAAATCGGGGTCTTCTGGAAACACCATATATTTT. It yields the protein CASSEKSGSSGNTIYF.

The J gene is TRBJ1-2, the V gene TRBV6-5; no definite D call. Germline V gives CDR1 MNHEY, CDR2 SVGAGI. This CDR3 region has 13 residues. V lost 4 bases to trimming and J lost 5 bases, with 11 bases between them. The CDR3 DNA reads as TGTGCCAGCAGTTCCCCAGACCGGTATGGCTACACCTTC. It specifies CASSSPDRYGYTF.

J is TRBJ1-5 and V is TRBV6-6; 7 positions match TRBD1. The CDR3 is 16 amino acids. Germline CDR1 MNHNY, CDR2 SVGAGI (reference sequence). With 8 bases clipped from V and 0 bases from J, the junction kept 10 bases outside the gene matches. In nucleotides, the CDR3 is TGTGCCAGCGGACAGGAAAAGTCCTATAGCAATCAGCCCCAGCATTTT. Translated: CASGQEKSYSNQPQHF.

This clone is a singleton in its sample. The chain combines TRBV7-8 with TRBJ1-6, with 9 bases identical to TRBD1. Trimming removed 0 bases from V and 9 bases from J; junction bases left unmatched: 3. Germline-derived CDR1 and CDR2 are SGHVS and FQNEAQ. This CDR3 spans 15 amino acids. The CDR3, as DNA: TGTGCCAGCAGCTTAGCCGGGACAGGGAGTTCACCCCTCCACTTT. Its translation is CASSLAGTGSSPLHF.

The gene calls are TRBV6-1 and TRBJ1-2; D is possibly TRBD1 (6 bases). The CDR3 is 16 residues long. In germline, CDR1 is MNHNS, CDR2 SASEGT. V lost 0 bases, J lost 4 bases, and 15 bases lay in between. The CDR3 sequence: CASSEAGERGVYGYTF. The CDR3 DNA reads as TGTGCCAGCAGTGAAGCGGGGGAGAGGGGGGTCTATGGCTACACCTTC.

The chain carries TRBV20-1 and TRBJ2-3; D is uncertain. Germline lookup yields CDR1 DFQATT and CDR2 SNEGSKA (reference sequence). This CDR3 spans 11 amino acids. Trimming removed 7 bases at V and 1 base at J, with 6 bases between. CDR3 sequence (DNA): TGCAGTGTCAGCCGCACAGATACGCAGTATTTT. Its protein product is CSVSRTDTQYF.

This sequence joins TRBV12-1 and TRBJ1-1; TRBD1 reflects the table's D call only, with no check against the DNA. TRBV12-1 is assigned pseudogene status. The CDR3 consists of 19 residues. CDR3 sequence (DNA): TGTGCCAGCAGCTTTGGGGATGCTTCTCCGGGACAGGGGCCGTGGTTGGCTTTCTTT. This sequence encodes CASSFGDASPGQGPWLAFF.

The rearrangement joins TRBV19 to TRBJ1-3; D not certain. Germline V gene lookup returns CDR1 LNHDA and CDR2 SQIVND (reference sequence). This CDR3 contains 14 residues. V was trimmed by 4 bases and J by 0 bases, leaving 7 bases between them. The DNA for the CDR3 is TGTGCCAGTAGTAGGGGTTCCTCTGGAAACACCATATATTTT. This codes for CASSRGSSGNTIYF.

The chain joins TRBV7-8 to TRBJ1-1; no firm D call. V dropped 3 bases and J dropped 1 base, with 12 bases sitting between them. The germline gives CDR1 SGHVS, CDR2 FQNEAQ. The CDR3 sequence is 15 residues long. This chain's CDR3 is CASSFPAGRNTEAFF. Here the CDR3 DNA reads TGTGCCAGCAGCTTCCCCGCCGGGAGGAACACTGAAGCTTTCTTT.